Listed below are T cell receptor beta chains from one sample, sequenced in a study of blood T cell repertoires in COVID-19. Sequencing used immunoSEQ multiplex PCR; TCRdb keeps in-frame clones, though not all of them. The sample lists around 360,000 clones; approximately 89% were seen once. Sequenced input: PBMCs or T cells enriched from blood (not recorded which). The receptor set was obtained from a man aged 40-55 years in a cohort exposed to, infected with or recovered from COVID-19 (not recorded which). Both conserved end residues are part of each CDR3. Fields, in order: CDR3 length, V gene, clone size, D gene, J gene, CDR3 protein, CDR3 DNA. The D gene is left open where the match is weak. Size tells how often a clone was seen (once, few, many) or the class of an expanded clone, and some rows leave it out.

length: 13; V: TRBV5-1; size: NA; D: TRBD1; J: TRBJ2-1; CDR3: CASSRGQYNEQFF; DNA: TGCGCCAGCAGCCGGGGACAGTACAATGAGCAGTTCTTC
length: 15; V: TRBV7-7; size: NA; D: TRBD2; J: TRBJ2-3; CDR3: CASSGGLAGTDTQYF; DNA: TGTGCCAGCAGCGGGGGACTAGCCGGAACAGATACGCAGTATTTT
length: 15; V: TRBV4-1; size: once; D: TRBD1; J: TRBJ1-2; CDR3: CASSQDHRTGYGYTF; DNA: TGCGCCAGCAGCCAAGATCACAGGACAGGCTATGGCTACACCTTC
length: 13; V: TRBV11-2; size: NA; D: NA; J: TRBJ2-5; CDR3: CASSFSEAETQYF; DNA: TGTGCCAGCAGCTTCAGTGAGGCAGAGACCCAGTACTTC
length: 14; V: TRBV27; size: NA; D: TRBD1; J: TRBJ1-5; CDR3: CASRRDSRNQPQHF; DNA: TGTGCCAGCAGGAGGGACAGTCGTAATCAGCCCCAGCATTTT
length: 19; V: TRBV5-1; size: NA; D: TRBD2; J: TRBJ2-5; CDR3: CASSVGRARTSPYQETQYF; DNA: TGCGCCAGCAGTGTCGGAAGGGCAAGGACTAGTCCCTACCAAGAGACCCAGTACTTC
length: 15; V: TRBV19; size: NA; D: NA; J: TRBJ2-7; CDR3: CARGGGTVPSYEQYF; DNA: TGTGCCAGGGGGGGCGGGACAGTCCCTTCCTACGAGCAGTACTTC
length: 14; V: TRBV19; size: NA; D: TRBD2; J: TRBJ2-1; CDR3: CASTTTGRAYEQFF; DNA: TGTGCCAGTACCACTACCGGGAGGGCTTATGAGCAGTTCTTC
length: 15; V: TRBV15; size: few; D: TRBD1; J: TRBJ2-5; CDR3: CATSRDRGQGETQYF; DNA: TGTGCCACCAGCAGAGATAGGGGACAGGGAGAGACCCAGTACTTC
length: 15; V: TRBV19; size: once; D: NA; J: TRBJ1-2; CDR3: CASIHPLGGTYGYTF; DNA: TGTGCCAGTATTCACCCTTTGGGGGGTACCTATGGCTACACCTTC
length: 15; V: TRBV5-4; size: NA; D: TRBD1; J: TRBJ1-1; CDR3: CASSQRDRGNTEAFF; DNA: TGTGCCAGCAGCCAAAGGGACAGGGGAAACACTGAAGCTTTCTTT
length: 13; V: TRBV30; size: NA; D: NA; J: TRBJ2-2; CDR3: CAWSVSYTGELFF; DNA: TGTGCCTGGAGTGTGTCTTACACCGGGGAGCTGTTTTTT
length: 13; V: TRBV6-5; size: NA; D: TRBD1; J: TRBJ1-1; CDR3: CASSRDRGTEAFF; DNA: TGTGCCAGCAGCCGGGACAGGGGAACTGAAGCTTTCTTT
length: 13; V: TRBV19; size: NA; D: NA; J: TRBJ2-1; CDR3: CASSMGGVNEQFF; DNA: TGTGCCAGTAGTATGGGGGGAGTGAATGAGCAGTTCTTC
length: 16; V: TRBV5-1; size: NA; D: TRBD1; J: TRBJ2-2; CDR3: CASSLRTGENTGELFF; DNA: TGCGCCAGCAGCTTAAGGACAGGGGAAAACACCGGGGAGCTGTTTTTT
length: 15; V: TRBV29-1; size: NA; D: TRBD1; J: TRBJ2-5; CDR3: CSVEGSQGFQETQYF; DNA: TGCAGCGTTGAAGGGTCACAGGGGTTCCAAGAGACCCAGTACTTC
length: 15; V: TRBV5-1; size: NA; D: NA; J: TRBJ2-1; CDR3: CASSLFSESYNEQFF; DNA: TGCGCCAGCAGCTTGTTCTCTGAGTCCTACAATGAGCAGTTCTTC
length: 18; V: TRBV3-1/TRBV3-2; size: NA; D: NA; J: TRBJ1-3; CDR3: CASSQDHPAGVVGNTIYF; DNA: TGTGCCAGCAGCCAAGATCATCCGGCAGGGGTCGTAGGAAACACCATATATTTT
length: 16; V: TRBV28; size: NA; D: NA; J: TRBJ1-1; CDR3: CASTARAGSENTEAFF; DNA: TGTGCCAGCACCGCCCGCGCGGGCTCAGAGAACACTGAAGCTTTCTTT
length: 13; V: TRBV6-5; size: NA; D: NA; J: TRBJ1-1; CDR3: CASTREQNTEAFF; DNA: TGTGCCAGCACTCGTGAGCAGAACACTGAAGCTTTCTTT
length: 17; V: TRBV19; size: NA; D: TRBD1; J: TRBJ1-5; CDR3: CASTFKGQGNSNQPQHF; DNA: TGTGCCAGTACCTTCAAGGGACAGGGAAATAGCAATCAGCCCCAGCATTTT